This passage covers 16 T cell receptor beta chains from one sample sequenced in a study of blood T cell repertoires in COVID-19. Measured with immunoSEQ multiplex PCR; TCRdb has only the in-frame clones, and not every one. The data contain approximately 90,000 clones, roughly 84% of them seen just once; the ten biggest clones take up more than 25%. Sequencing was done on a sample of peripheral blood. All receptors come from a woman aged 80 or older with active or convalescent COVID-19.

This sequence joins TRBV2 and TRBJ1-5; D gene uncertain. This CDR3 region has 14 residues. Trimming took off 2 bases at V and 3 bases at J, with 8 bases between the two ends. CDR1 SNHLY and CDR2 FYNNEI come from the germline V gene. In DNA form, the CDR3 reads TGTGCCAGCAGTGAAATCCAGAACAATCAGCCCCAGCATTTT. Translation gives CASSEIQNNQPQHF.

The count of this clone is one. The chain uses TRBV5-6 and TRBJ1-6; 8 nucleotides line up with TRBD1. Germline values: CDR1 SGHDT, CDR2 YYEEEE. The CDR3 has 17 amino acids. The junction had 6 bases not matched to a gene; V was cut back by 4 bases and J by 0 bases. Here the CDR3 reads CASSGRTGSSYNSPLHF. The CDR3 nucleotides read TGTGCCAGCAGCGGACGGACAGGGAGCTCCTATAATTCACCCCTCCACTTT.

The rearrangement joins TRBV7-2 to TRBJ1-4, with 7 bases matching TRBD1. The J segment lost 7 bases and the V segment lost 1 base, leaving 3 bases of the junction unmatched. Germline V gene data show CDR1 as SGHTA and CDR2 as FQGNSA. The CDR3 is 14 amino acids. Written as DNA, the CDR3 is TGTGCCAGCAGCTTAGGACAGGGTCCTGAAAAACTGTTTTTT. The encoded protein is CASSLGQGPEKLFF.

A single count supports this clone. This chain connects TRBV6-5 to TRBJ1-3, with D possibly matching TRBD1 (6 bases). Germline V gene lookup returns CDR1 MNHEY and CDR2 SVGAGI. The V and J ends lost 2 bases and 6 bases respectively, with 11 bases between them. CDR3 length: 14 residues. CDR3 amino acids: CASSYGRGINTIYF. The CDR3 DNA is TGTGCCAGCAGTTACGGGAGGGGGATAAACACCATATATTTT.

Comments on this clone: Other nucleotide sequences from this sample produce the same CDR3. The chain employs TRBV20-1 and TRBJ2-7; D not certain. The germline CDR1 and CDR2 sequences are DFQATT and SNEGSKA (reference sequence). The CDR3 totals 11 residues. Deletions cut 0 bases from V and 3 bases from J, with 3 bases between. The DNA of the CDR3 is TGCAGTGCTAGAGATAGCTACGAGCAGTACTTC. Protein sequence: CSARDSYEQYF.

In its sample, this clone was seen a few times. This chain joins TRBV20-1 and TRBJ2-3; 8 bases are a match to TRBD2. V lost 3 bases to trimming and J lost 6 bases; unmatched junction nucleotides: 14. The CDR3 runs to 16 residues. CDR1 is DFQATT and CDR2 is SNEGSKA in the germline V gene (reference sequence). The CDR3 region has the DNA TGCAGTGCTAGTCATCGGGAGGGCCTTATTCCGGATACGCAGTATTTT. It is translated as CSASHREGLIPDTQYF.

The chain uses TRBV7-2 and TRBJ1-4; a weak D match, TRBD1 (5 bases). Germline values: CDR1 SGHTA, CDR2 FQGNSA. The CDR3 consists of 13 residues. The V gene lost 5 bases and the J gene lost 4 bases, with 8 bases spanning the gap. This chain's CDR3 is CASSAGVNEKLFF. The CDR3, as DNA: TGTGCCAGCAGCGCGGGGGTTAATGAAAAACTGTTTTTT.

The rearrangement uses TRBV6-5 and TRBJ2-2; D gene unclear. The CDR3 consists of 15 residues. From germline, CDR1 is MNHEY and CDR2 SVGAGI. V gave up 4 bases and J gave up 4 bases, with 13 bases separating them. CDR3 amino acids: CASSSPSIRTGELFF. In nucleotides, the CDR3 is TGTGCCAGCAGTTCCCCCAGTATCCGCACCGGGGAGCTGTTTTTT.

This clone was seen once. The chain recombines TRBV7-2 with TRBJ2-1; 11 bases match TRBD2. From germline, CDR1 is SGHTA and CDR2 FQGNSA. CDR3 size: 17 residues. Losses at the gene ends were 4 bases for V and 12 bases for J; bases not matched to a gene: 17. As DNA, the CDR3 is TGTGCCAGCAGCTCATCGGCGGGACTAGCGGCAACGAGCTCGCAGTTCTTC. It specifies CASSSSAGLAATSSQFF.

The V call is TRBV9, the J call TRBJ2-7, with D perhaps matching TRBD2 (5 bases). The CDR3 loop spans 15 amino acids. Germline V gives CDR1 SGDLS, CDR2 YYNGEE. The germline V and J ends were trimmed by 0 bases and 5 bases, with 15 bases remaining between them. CDR3 bases: TGTGCCAGCAGCGTAGAGCCCGGGGTGTACCACGAGCAGTACTTC. Its translation is CASSVEPGVYHEQYF.

The chain links TRBV28 to TRBJ2-5; no firm D call. V gave up 6 bases and J gave up 4 bases, with 15 bases separating them. From germline, CDR1 is MDHEN and CDR2 SYDVKM. The CDR3 sequence is 14 residues long. The CDR3 DNA reads as TGTGCCAGCAGCCCGGTGAGGTCGGTAGAGACCCAGTACTTC. This codes for CASSPVRSVETQYF.

DNA for the CDR3: TGCGCCAGCTTAGGGGACAGTCGTCCCCTCTACGAGCAGTACTTC. Translated, it gives CASLGDSRPLYEQYF. The chain recombines TRBV5-1 with TRBJ2-7; TRBD1 matches at 7 bases. Germline CDR1 and CDR2: SGHRS and YFSETQ. With 7 bases clipped from V and 3 bases from J, the junction kept 13 bases outside the gene matches. The CDR3 contains 15 residues.

The J gene is TRBJ1-4, the V gene TRBV6-5, with D perhaps matching TRBD1 (6 bases). In germline, CDR1 is MNHEY, CDR2 SVGAGI. Trimming took 6 bases from V and 6 from J, leaving 17 bases between them. This CDR3 region has 15 residues. The chain's CDR3 is CASSANGQYHEKLFF. In DNA form, the CDR3 reads TGTGCCAGCAGCGCGAACGGACAGTACCATGAAAAACTGTTTTTT.

The chain couples TRBV5-1 to TRBJ2-5; tentatively, D is TRBD2 (6 bases). The CDR3 length is 15 residues. Germline lookup yields CDR1 SGHRS and CDR2 YFSETQ. V was pared by 4 bases and J by 5 bases, with 18 bases between. CDR3 coding DNA: TGCGCCAGCAGCCTATGGGGACTTCCCGGGGAGACCCAGTACTTC. Protein: CASSLWGLPGETQYF.

This clone was seen a handful of times. The chain recombines TRBV5-1 with TRBJ2-1; the match to TRBD2 covers 14 bases. CDR1 is SGHRS and CDR2 is YFSETQ in the germline V gene. This CDR3 region has 17 residues. V shed 2 bases, J shed 0 bases, and the junction held 1 base outside the gene matches. As DNA, the CDR3 is TGCGCCAGCAGCTTAGGGACTAGCGGGGGCTCCTACAATGAGCAGTTCTTC. It is translated as CASSLGTSGGSYNEQFF.

This chain joins TRBV19 and TRBJ2-3; possibly TRBD1 for D (5 bases). V lost 6 bases, J lost 3 bases, and 10 bases lay in between. CDR1 LNHDA and CDR2 SQIVND come from the germline V gene (reference sequence). The CDR3 is 13 amino acids. The CDR3 reads CASRRKGTDTQYF. The CDR3, as DNA: TGTGCCAGTAGGAGGAAGGGGACAGATACGCAGTATTTT.